Listed here are 24 T cell receptor beta chains from one sample, sequenced in a study of technical replicates of blood from several donors. Generated by immunoSEQ multiplex PCR, the TCRdb table keeps only in-frame clones and is missing some. The table records roughly 60,000 clones, 75% to 90% of them present only once. The source material was PBMCs. These receptors were obtained from a human donor in good health. Some clones in this sample may be carry-over from other donors' samples.

The CDR3 region has the DNA TGTGCCTGGAGCGCGGACAGCTTGCCTCAGCCCCAGCATTTT. It encodes CAWSADSLPQPQHF. The V call is TRBV30, the J call TRBJ1-5; perhaps TRBD1 as D (6 bases). Trimming took 3 bases from V and 6 from J, leaving 15 bases between them. The CDR3 contains 14 residues. Germline V CDR1 and CDR2: GTSNPN, SVGIG (reference sequence). Full variable domain (missing parts from reference TRBV30 and TRBJ1-5): SQTIHQWPATLVQPVGSPLSLECTVEGTSNPNLYWYRQAAGRGLQLLFYSVGIGQISSEVPQNLSASRPQDRQFILSSKKLLLSDSGFYLCAWSADSLPQPQHFGDGTRLSIL.

In this sample, this clone turned up a few times. The chain joins TRBV30 to TRBJ1-2, with 9 bases aligning to TRBD1. Trimming removed 5 bases from V and 8 bases from J; junction bases left unmatched: 6. Per the germline V gene, CDR1 is GTSNPN and CDR2 is SVGIG (reference sequence). This CDR3 region has 12 residues. The CDR3: CAWDDRGYGYTF. The CDR3 bases are TGTGCCTGGGATGACAGGGGGTACGGCTACACCTTC.

This chain links TRBV30 with TRBJ1-2; D possibly corresponds to TRBD1 (6 bases). Trimming cost V 8 bases and J 4 bases, with 20 bases left between them. This CDR3 has 14 amino acids. Germline CDR1 and CDR2: GTSNPN and SVGIG (reference sequence). CDR3 nucleotide sequence: TGTGCCCATAGGGGCGGGGGCGCGGGCTATGGCTACACCTTC. Amino acids: CAHRGGGAGYGYTF.

This sequence joins TRBV5-4 and TRBJ2-7; TRBD2 matches 13 bases. Germline V gene lookup returns CDR1 SGHNT and CDR2 YYREEE (reference sequence). V lost 0 bases to trimming and J lost 8 bases; unmatched junction nucleotides: 5. The CDR3 runs 15 residues. The CDR3 region has the DNA TGTGCCAGCAGCTTGGCGAGGGGACTAGCGGGAAAGCAGTACTTC. It translates to CASSLARGLAGKQYF.

The chain recombines TRBV5-5 with TRBJ2-2, with TRBD1 matching over 11 bases. The CDR3 runs 16 residues. The germline CDR1 and CDR2 sequences are SGHKS and YYEKEE (reference sequence). V shed 4 bases and J 4 bases; nucleotides not matched to a gene: 6. CDR3 residues: CASSPDRGRGTGELFF. The DNA of the CDR3 is TGTGCCAGCAGCCCGGACAGGGGGCGCGGCACCGGGGAGCTGTTTTTT.

The chain recombines TRBV5-4 with TRBJ2-2, with 16 bases lining up with TRBD2. CDR3 length equals 18 residues. V lost 4 bases and J lost 5; bases outside the gene matches: 8. Germline lookup yields CDR1 SGHNT and CDR2 YYREEE (reference sequence). CDR3 DNA sequence: TGTGCCAGCAGCCCAGGAGGGACTAGCGGGAGGGGGACCGGGGAGCTGTTTTTT. It encodes CASSPGGTSGRGTGELFF.

The chain couples TRBV5-5 to TRBJ1-2; 7 bases are a match to TRBD1. The CDR3 covers 15 residues. Germline V gene lookup returns CDR1 SGHKS and CDR2 YYEKEE (reference sequence). With 0 bases clipped from V and 2 bases from J, the junction kept 4 bases outside the gene matches. CDR3 DNA sequence: TGTGCCAGCAGCTTGGGATCAGGGGGAAACTATGGCTACACCTTC. Encoded protein: CASSLGSGGNYGYTF.

The V call is TRBV7-2, the J call TRBJ1-2; D uncertain. The CDR3 is 12 residues long. Trimming left V 5 bases short and J 8 bases short, with 12 bases between. Looked up from germline, CDR1 is SGHTA and CDR2 is FQGNSA. The CDR3 DNA is TGTGCCAGCAGCCCAACCCTCGGGGGCTACACCTTC. It specifies CASSPTLGGYTF.

CDR3 sequence reads: CAISGGHHSYEQYF. Written as DNA, the CDR3 is TGTGCCATCAGTGGTGGACACCACTCCTACGAGCAGTACTTC. This rearrangement joins TRBV10-3 to TRBJ2-7; a possible D gene is TRBD1 (5 bases). Germline loops: CDR1 ENHRY, CDR2 SYGVKD. The CDR3 has 14 residues. Deletions cut 4 bases from V and 0 bases from J, with 10 bases between.

In this sample, this clone turned up a few times. The gene calls are TRBV7-3 and TRBJ2-2; 11 positions agree with TRBD2. J gave up 2 bases and V 5 bases, and 13 bases lay outside the gene matches. The CDR3 length is 19 residues. The germline CDR1 and CDR2 sequences are SGHTA and FQGTGA. CDR3 in DNA: TGTGCCAGCAGCCTAAGAGATCGACTAGCGGGACAAAACACCGGGGAGCTGTTTTTT. It encodes CASSLRDRLAGQNTGELFF.

The V call is TRBV19, the J call TRBJ1-5; TRBD1 matches at 8 bases. Germline CDR1 LNHDA, CDR2 SQIVND (reference sequence). Germline trimming cut 9 bases from V and 8 bases from J; bases unmatched to any gene: 15. The CDR3 extends over 15 amino acids. CDR3 protein: CASTGQGARVKPQHF. CDR3 sequence (DNA): TGTGCCAGCACCGGTCAGGGGGCCCGTGTTAAGCCCCAGCATTTT.

This clone has more than one count but fewer than ten. V gene TRBV9 combines with J gene TRBJ2-1; D might be TRBD2 (5 bases). The V gene lost 4 bases and the J gene lost 7 bases, with 18 bases spanning the gap. The germline CDR1 and CDR2 sequences are SGDLS and YYNGEE. This CDR3 contains 15 residues. The CDR3 loop is CASSTLANSRNEQFF. For the CDR3, the DNA is TGTGCCAGCAGCACTTTAGCGAATTCTAGGAATGAGCAGTTCTTC. The variable domain in full, with the rest retrieved from reference TRBV9 and TRBJ2-1, is DSGVTQTPKHLITATGQRVTLRCSPRSGDLSVYWYQQSLDQGLQFLIQYYNGEERAKGNILERFSAQQFPDLHSELNLSSLELGDSALYFCASSTLANSRNEQFFGPGTRLTVL.

CDR3 in DNA: TGTGCCAGCAGCTCCAAACAGGAGAACTATGGCTACACCTTC. This encodes CASSSKQENYGYTF. This chain joins TRBV5-4 and TRBJ1-2; TRBD1 might be the D (5 bases). The V end lost 3 bases, the J end lost 2 bases, and 11 bases lay between the germline ends. CDR1 and CDR2 (germline): SGHNT, YYREEE (reference sequence). The CDR3 runs 14 residues.

The V call is TRBV4-3, the J call TRBJ1-3; D gene uncertain. There are 17 residues in the CDR3. V was cut by 4 bases and J by 0 bases, with 16 bases left in between. CDR1 and CDR2 (germline): LGHNA, YSLEER. CDR3 protein: CASSPTSRGSSGNTIYF. DNA of the CDR3: TGCGCCAGCAGCCCCACCTCGAGAGGGAGCTCTGGAAACACCATATATTTT.

The rearrangement links TRBV6-1 to TRBJ2-1; 8 bases agree with TRBD1. The junction had 10 bases not matched to a gene; V was cut back by 6 bases and J by 6 bases. There are 15 residues in the CDR3. Germline V lookup: CDR1 MNHNS, CDR2 SASEGT. The CDR3 sequence is CASSPDRVGFNEQFF. In DNA, the CDR3 is TGTGCCAGCAGCCCGGACAGGGTTGGATTCAATGAGCAGTTCTTC.

The chain has TRBV5-1 and TRBJ2-1, with 8 bases identical to TRBD1. This CDR3 spans 14 amino acids. Germline loops: CDR1 SGHRS, CDR2 YFSETQ. Trimming at V came to 4 bases and at J to 7 bases, leaving 7 bases not matched to a gene. The CDR3 is CASSKGTGENEQFF. The CDR3, as DNA: TGCGCCAGCAGCAAAGGGACAGGTGAAAATGAGCAGTTCTTC. Using reference TRBV5-1 and TRBJ2-1 for the parts outside the CDR3, the full variable domain is KAGVTQTPRYLIKTRGQQVTLSCSPISGHRSVSWYQQTPGQGLQFLFEYFSETQRNKGNFPGRFSGRQFSNSRSEMNVSTLELGDSALYLCASSKGTGENEQFFGPGTRLTVL.

This clone was found once. V gene TRBV27 combines with J gene TRBJ2-5; 8 bases agree with TRBD1. There are 18 residues in the CDR3. V was clipped by 6 bases and J by 2 bases; unmatched bases: 17. Germline assignment: CDR1 MNHEY and CDR2 SMNVEV (reference sequence). This chain's CDR3 is CASRGRTGPFRIQETQYF. CDR3 coding DNA: TGTGCCAGCAGAGGAAGGACAGGGCCGTTCAGGATACAAGAGACCCAGTACTTC.

This chain joins TRBV29-1 and TRBJ1-1; 7 nucleotides match TRBD1. V trimming: 6 bases; J trimming: 1 base; junction bases outside the gene matches: 11. This CDR3 comprises 15 residues. Germline V CDR1 and CDR2: SQVTM, ANQGSEA. The CDR3 nucleotides read TGCAGCGTCCAAACAGGGGACGGGCCGAACACTGAAGCTTTCTTT. Its translation is CSVQTGDGPNTEAFF.

This chain uses TRBV2 with TRBJ2-7, with no clear D. With 4 bases removed from V and 1 base from J, the gap between germline ends came to 8 bases. Germline values: CDR1 SNHLY, CDR2 FYNNEI. This CDR3 comprises 13 residues. CDR3 nucleotides: TGTGCCAGCAGTGCTAGTCCATCCTACGAGCAGTACTTC. Residues: CASSASPSYEQYF.

The chain combines TRBV28 with TRBJ1-2; D perhaps matches TRBD1 (5 bases). Germline lookup yields CDR1 MDHEN and CDR2 SYDVKM. The CDR3 loop spans 13 amino acids. V was trimmed by 8 bases and J by 5 bases, leaving 15 bases between them. CDR3 coding DNA: TGTGCCAGCCTGCAAGGGGCCCGGTATGGCTACACCTTC. This gives the protein CASLQGARYGYTF.

The chain couples TRBV11-1 to TRBJ2-1; tentatively, D is TRBD2 (6 bases). The V gene's germline CDR1 is SGHAT and CDR2 FQDESV (reference sequence). The germline V and J ends were trimmed by 1 base and 7 bases, with 14 bases remaining between them. The CDR3 length is 15 residues. The CDR3 here is CASSLEGREWNEQFF. For the CDR3, the DNA is TGTGCCAGCAGCTTAGAAGGTCGGGAGTGGAATGAGCAGTTCTTC. Variable domain in full (rest from reference TRBV11-1 and TRBJ2-1): EAEVAQSPRYKITEKSQAVAFWCDPISGHATLYWYRQILGQGPELLVQFQDESVVDDSQLPKDRFSAERLKGVDSTLKIQPAELGDSAMYLCASSLEGREWNEQFFGPGTRLTVL.

The count of this clone is one. The chain joins TRBV5-8 to TRBJ2-2; D unclear. This CDR3 region has 14 residues. Trimming cost V 0 bases and J 2 bases, with 5 bases left between them. Per the germline V gene, CDR1 is SGHTS and CDR2 is YDEGEE. CDR3 bases: TGTGCCAGCAGCTTGGGTAGCAACACCGGGGAGCTGTTTTTT. Encoded protein: CASSLGSNTGELFF.

The chain recombines TRBV23-1 with TRBJ2-2, with TRBD2 identical over 11 bases. TRBV23-1 is designated an ORF whose function remains uncertain. V was clipped by 1 base and J by 4 bases; unmatched bases: 8. The CDR3 has 18 residues. The CDR3 nucleotides read TGCGCCAGCAGTCAATTCGCAACTAGCGGGGGACCCACCGGGGAGCTGTTTTTT. It specifies CASSQFATSGGPTGELFF.

The chain recombines TRBV4-3 with TRBJ1-2; maybe TRBD1 (6 bases). CDR1 and CDR2 (germline): LGHNA, YSLEER. The CDR3 consists of 17 residues. Trimming left V 1 base short and J 3 bases short, with 18 bases between. The CDR3 DNA reads as TGCGCCAGCAGCCAAGGGCCGAAGGGGGTTTATGACTATGGCTACACCTTC. Its protein is CASSQGPKGVYDYGYTF.